The sequence of this TCR beta chain was determined in a study of CD8 T cells in ankylosing spondylitis. Study-wide results and limits: Seemingly distinctive of ankylosing spondylitis blood was a TCR beta motif formed by eight highly homologous variants. Disease-associated clonotypes exhibited CD8+ identity and were relatively infrequent in peripheral blood. Reportedly, disease-linked clones are significantly enriched in ankylosing spondylitis patients' matched synovial fluid.

The CDR3 loop spans 15 amino acids. V was clipped by 1 base and J by 3 bases, with 8 bases between them. CDR1 and CDR2 from the germline V gene are KGHDR and SFDVKD. Construction of TCR beta libraries was performed using quantitative 5'-RACE with molecular barcodes. TCRdb processed the 5' RACE reads anew with MiXCR; each CDR3 protein has one entry. The data show around 100,000 distinct CDR3 sequences, with about 9% seen just once and approximately 30% held by the top ten. This clonotype came up many times. Its antigen is as yet unknown. The sequence derives from a male donor with ankylosing spondylitis. The sample taken for sequencing was blood, either unsorted or a sorted T cell fraction (not recorded which). The gene calls are TRBV24-1 and TRBJ2-2; unclear D gene. The CDR3 loop reads CATSDFGSYTGELFF. The CDR3 DNA reads TGTGCCACCAGTGATTTCGGGTCTTACACCGGGGAGCTGTTTTTT.